This TCR beta chain is drawn from a study of blood T cell repertoires in COVID-19. The overall study: Acute and convalescent COVID-19 samples came from the United States, Italy and Spain. From T cells, B-cell-depleted T cells, or PBMCs came the material, which was cDNA or gDNA.

Original processing methods: Estimation of nucleated cell counts relied on the amplification of reference gene primers. The assay was immunoSEQ multiplex PCR, and TCRdb's table has in-frame clones only and misses some. D and trimming come from the DNA, and the V and J calls and clone size come from that table. The sample records 90,000 to 100,000 clones, 65% to 85% being singletons. Germline loops: CDR1 KGHSH, CDR2 LQKENI. The V and J ends lost 3 bases and 6 bases, in that order; junction bases with no gene match: 9. This CDR3 is built from 16 residues. The chain employs TRBV18 and TRBJ1-5; 9 bases align to TRBD1. Sequencing was performed on peripheral blood. This TCR was sampled from an older man with active or convalescent COVID-19. CDR3 protein: CASSPAGTGLGQPQHF. CDR3 nucleotides: TGTGCCAGCTCACCGGCCGGGACAGGGTTGGGTCAGCCCCAGCATTTT.